The 6 T cell receptor beta chains given below trace back to one sample, sequenced in a study of lymphopenia after photon versus proton radiotherapy. Libraries were prepared by immunoSEQ multiplex PCR; TCRdb keeps only in-frame clonotypes and omits some of them. The sample includes 43,000 or so clones, roughly 87% seen only once; the top ten take 2.2%. Sample: peripheral blood, taken from a patient treated with photon-based radiotherapy. These receptors came from a man aged 40-55 years with gastric cancer.

V is TRBV6-5 and J is TRBJ1-5; perhaps TRBD1 as D (5 bases). Trimming stripped 5 bases from V and 2 bases from J, with 13 bases between. Germline assignment: CDR1 MNHEY and CDR2 SVGAGI. CDR3 length: 15 amino acids. The CDR3 nucleotides are TGTGCCAGCAGTAGGCAGGGTTTGGGCAATCAGCCCCAGCATTTT. It translates to CASSRQGLGNQPQHF.

The V call is TRBV20-1, the J call TRBJ2-1; 8 nucleotides match TRBD2. The V and J ends lost 6 bases and 16 bases, in that order; junction bases with no gene match: 11. This CDR3 has 11 amino acids. Germline V gene data show CDR1 as DFQATT and CDR2 as SNEGSKA (reference sequence). The CDR3 DNA reads as TGCAGTGCACCGGGAGGGACTAGTAATTTCTTC. Translation gives CSAPGGTSNFF.

This rearrangement joins TRBV7-2 to TRBJ1-1, with D unclear. The V gene's germline CDR1 is SGHTA and CDR2 FQGNSA. The CDR3 spans 13 residues. The germline V and J ends were trimmed by 2 bases and 0 bases, with 4 bases remaining between them. DNA for the CDR3: TGTGCCAGCAGCTTATGGGTGAACACTGAAGCTTTCTTT. It yields the protein CASSLWVNTEAFF.

CDR3 protein: CASGGGYGYTF. CDR3 sequence (DNA): TGTGCCAGCGGGGGGGGCTATGGCTACACCTTC. The chain uses TRBV25-1 and TRBJ1-2, with D perhaps TRBD1 (5 bases). The V and J ends lost 8 bases and 4 bases respectively, with 8 bases between them. Germline CDR1 is MGHDK and CDR2 is SYGVNS. The CDR3 is made up of 11 amino acids.

This clone was recorded only once. The chain recombines TRBV4-3 with TRBJ1-3; no firm D call. The CDR3 sequence is 13 residues long. Germline V CDR1 and CDR2: LGHNA, YSLEER. Trimming left V 0 bases short and J 4 bases short, with 4 bases between. Written as DNA, the CDR3 is TGCGCCAGCAGCCAAGATCCAGGAAACACCATATATTTT. Encoded protein: CASSQDPGNTIYF.

The CDR3 DNA reads TGTGCCACCAGCAGGGGGACAGGCCTCCACAATGAGCAGTTCTTC. This codes for CATSRGTGLHNEQFF. The J gene is TRBJ2-1, the V gene TRBV15; TRBD1 matches 8 bases. Germline V gene lookup returns CDR1 LNHNV and CDR2 YYDKDF (reference sequence). V trimming: 3 bases; J trimming: 5 bases; junction bases outside the gene matches: 6. The CDR3 runs 15 residues.